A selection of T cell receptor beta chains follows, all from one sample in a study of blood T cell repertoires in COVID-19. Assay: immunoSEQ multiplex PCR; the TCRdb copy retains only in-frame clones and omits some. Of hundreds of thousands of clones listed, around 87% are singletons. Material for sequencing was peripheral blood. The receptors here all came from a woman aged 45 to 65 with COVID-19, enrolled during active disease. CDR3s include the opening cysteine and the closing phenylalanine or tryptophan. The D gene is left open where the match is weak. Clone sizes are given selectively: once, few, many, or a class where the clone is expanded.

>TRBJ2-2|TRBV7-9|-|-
CASSRYFTGELFF
TGTGCCAGCAGCCGGTATTTCACCGGGGAGCTGTTTTTT
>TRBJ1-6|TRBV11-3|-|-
CASSLGGVTTPLHF
TGTGCCAGCAGCTTGGGGGGTGTTACGACACCCCTCCACTTT
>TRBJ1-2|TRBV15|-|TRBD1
CATADRDYGYTF
TGTGCCACCGCCGACAGGGACTATGGCTACACCTTC
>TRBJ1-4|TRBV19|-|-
CASSKTGPNEKLFF
TGTGCCAGTAGTAAAACAGGGCCGAACGAAAAACTGTTTTTT
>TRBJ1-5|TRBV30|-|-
CAWSVGWGPIAGPQHF
TGTGCCTGGAGTGTTGGATGGGGACCTATAGCGGGGCCCCAGCATTTT
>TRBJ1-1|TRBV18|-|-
CASSTIQGKNTEAFF
TGTGCCAGCTCGACAATACAGGGTAAGAACACTGAAGCTTTCTTT
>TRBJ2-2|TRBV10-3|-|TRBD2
CAISERAAGGPTGELFF
TGTGCCATCAGTGAGCGGGCAGCGGGAGGGCCCACCGGGGAGCTGTTTTTT
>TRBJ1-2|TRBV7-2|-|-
CASSLGTGLRLYGYTF
TGTGCCAGCAGCTTAGGTACAGGCCTGAGGTTGTATGGCTACACCTTC
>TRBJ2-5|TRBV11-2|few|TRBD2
CASSLDWVGTREETQYF
TGTGCCAGCAGCTTAGATTGGGTGGGGACTAGGGAAGAGACCCAGTACTTC
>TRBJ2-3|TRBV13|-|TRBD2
CASSLVAASGSTDTQYF
TGTGCCAGCAGCTTAGTAGCTGCTAGCGGGAGCACAGATACGCAGTATTTT
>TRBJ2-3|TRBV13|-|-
CASSRFGGRMGPDTQYF
TGTGCCAGCAGCCGATTCGGGGGGCGCATGGGTCCCGATACGCAGTATTTT
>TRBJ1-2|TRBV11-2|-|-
CASSLDLARGGYTF
TGTGCCAGCAGCTTAGATCTAGCAAGAGGGGGCTACACCTTC
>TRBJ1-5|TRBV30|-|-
CAWSVSRSSRSNQPQHF
TGTGCCTGGAGTGTCTCTCGCAGTTCTAGGAGCAATCAGCCCCAGCATTTT
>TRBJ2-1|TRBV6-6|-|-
CASSYRGPVNEQFF
TGTGCCAGCAGTTACAGGGGTCCAGTAAATGAGCAGTTCTTC
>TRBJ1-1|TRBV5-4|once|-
CASSLALGRSEAFF
TGTGCCAGCAGCTTGGCTTTAGGGAGGTCTGAAGCTTTCTTT
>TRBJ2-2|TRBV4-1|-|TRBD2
CASSQRTSGSMGELFF
TGCGCCAGCAGCCAACGGACTAGCGGGAGTATGGGGGAGCTGTTTTTT
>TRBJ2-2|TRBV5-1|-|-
CASSLGLGRAGELFF
TGCGCCAGCAGCTTGGGGCTAGGCCGGGCCGGGGAGCTGTTTTTT
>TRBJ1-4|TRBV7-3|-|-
CASSPATGRATNEKLFF
TGTGCCAGCAGCCCAGCGACAGGACGCGCAACTAATGAAAAACTGTTTTTT
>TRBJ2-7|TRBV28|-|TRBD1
CASSAGGGIYEQYF
TGTGCCAGCAGTGCAGGGGGCGGTATCTACGAGCAGTACTTC
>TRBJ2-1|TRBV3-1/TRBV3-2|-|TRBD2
CASSQDRAGAPNEQFF
TGTGCCAGCAGCCAAGATAGGGCGGGAGCCCCCAATGAGCAGTTCTTC
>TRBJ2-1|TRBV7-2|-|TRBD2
CASSFWSGRFNEQFF
TGTGCCAGCAGCTTCTGGAGCGGGAGGTTCAATGAGCAGTTCTTC
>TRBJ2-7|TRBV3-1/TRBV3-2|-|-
CASSLQQGWEQYF
TGTGCCAGCAGCCTTCAACAGGGCTGGGAGCAGTACTTC
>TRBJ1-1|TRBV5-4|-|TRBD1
CASSLAGGRQGETEAFF
TGTGCCAGCAGCTTGGCCGGCGGGCGACAGGGGGAGACTGAAGCTTTCTTT
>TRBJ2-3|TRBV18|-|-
CASSPGQGGTDTQYF
TGTGCCAGCTCACCCGGACAGGGAGGGACAGATACGCAGTATTTT
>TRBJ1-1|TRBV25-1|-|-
CASSDVYAGEAFF
TGTGCCAGCAGTGATGTTTATGCAGGCGAAGCTTTCTTT
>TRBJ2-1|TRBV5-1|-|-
CASSLPSSSYNEQFF
TGCGCCAGCAGTCTTCCTAGTTCCTCCTACAATGAGCAGTTCTTC